This T cell receptor beta chain was retrieved from a study of radiation and T cells in renal cell carcinoma. Study-level results: In blood, top tumor clones expanded by 2 weeks, shrinking by 4. Baseline intratumoral clonotype presence is unknown without pretreatment biopsies.

The method was immunoSEQ multiplex PCR; TCRdb's version includes in-frame clones alone and lacks a portion of them. This table holds roughly 130,000 clones, nearly 90% found once. CDR3 length: 14 amino acids. Looked up from germline, CDR1 is SGHRS and CDR2 is YFSETQ. Trimming at V came to 2 bases and at J to 8 bases, leaving 4 bases not matched to a gene. A note on this clone: No antigen is known for it.

Regarding time point: baseline pretreatment blood. Sample treatment: 15 Gy SBRT to primary tumor, nephrectomy 4 weeks later. Blood was sampled at baseline, 2 weeks and 4 weeks after SBRT. Clear cell pathology was present in this patient's renal cell carcinoma. The chain carries TRBV5-1 and TRBJ1-4; 9 nucleotides line up with TRBD1. The sequences come from blood, collected from a patient whose treatment included radiotherapy and nephrectomy. This TCR came from a woman between 45 and 60 years old with renal cell carcinoma. The CDR3 spells CASSFGTGHEKLFF. CDR3 bases: TGCGCCAGCAGCTTCGGGACAGGGCACGAAAAACTGTTTTTT.